Described below is a single T cell receptor (beta chain) sequence and its context. Its antigen remains undetermined. No much larger clone is present one base from it, and per-base qualities are unavailable. The data stem from a study of Ad26.COV2.S vaccination and SARS-CoV-2 variants (dated by TCRdb to the early 2020s). Broadly, across the study: Donors in the vaccine arm were drawn from COV1001, a multicentre, randomized, double-blind, placebo-controlled phase I-IIa trial testing Ad26.COV2.S in healthy adults. Participants in the trial were split at random into five groups of five each, receiving low-dose or high-dose Ad26.COV2.S once or twice, or else placebo on both occasions. Ad26.COV2.S was administered intramuscularly at 5 x 10^10 or 1 x 10^11 viral particles, either as a single shot or as two shots given 56 days apart. A total of some 30 samples were included in the TCR-sequenced set, comprising around 20 Ad26.COV2.S vaccine recipients, 5 placebo recipients and 8 SARS-CoV-2 convalescent individuals. Sequencing of the TCRbeta repertoire served to evaluate the specificity and breadth of SARS-CoV-2-reactive T cell receptors following Ad26.COV2.S vaccination. Blinding of investigators to trial group allocation was maintained during experiments and outcome assessment. On the study overall, not on this receptor specifically: After vaccination, substantial breadth of spike-specific CD8+ and CD4+ T cell responses was reported. Comparing responses between vaccine doses or regimens was not something the study was powered to do. Comparable non-spike TCR breadth was observed between vaccine and placebo recipients, consistent with only spike being contained in the vaccine. Spike-specific TCR breadth was higher in Ad26.COV2.S recipients than in placebo recipients (P = 0.0014). The authors noted that total T cell responses may have been underestimated by the TCR breadth and depth analyses.

What this sample's treatment or condition label stands for: roughly 20 received Ad26.COV2.S at low or high dose, single or two shots; roughly five received placebo; per-sample allocation not given. For vaccine and placebo recipients, the sequenced repertoires came from samples collected on day 63 after the first injection. Cohort 1b enrolled 25 to 30 adults aged 18-55 years at a single site in Boston, USA, between 29 July and 7 August 2020. As a vaccine, Ad26.COV2.S was a replication-incompetent adenovirus type 26 vector that expressed a prefusion-stabilized SARS-CoV-2 spike protein derived from the original Wuhan strain. CDR1 and CDR2 were assigned from the germline V gene as MDHEN and SYDVKM. Trimming at the junction amounts to 4 bases on V and 8 bases on J, and the germline ends lie 38 bases apart. Taken from cysteine to phenylalanine, the CDR3 has 21 residues. The CDR3 DNA has 63 bases and is translated from base 1.

The immunoSEQ Assay was used to sequence TCRbeta CDR3 regions. After extraction, genomic DNA underwent amplification by bias-controlled multiplex PCR, followed by high-throughput sequencing. Per the authors' processing: To quantify the absolute abundance of each unique TCRbeta CDR3 region, sequences were collapsed and filtered. T cell fraction was estimated by normalization of TCRbeta template counts to usable DNA, with usable DNA being measured through amplification of reference genes present in all nucleated cells. Repertoire TCRs were annotated as SARS-CoV-2-specific when V gene, CDR3 amino acid sequence and J gene were exactly matched to a known reactive TCR set. The reference SARS-CoV-2 TCR set was derived from MIRA and filtered for enrichment in COVID-19-positive ImmuneCODE repertoires, a step that removed public or cross-reactive TCRs. Based on the MIRA antigens, annotated TCRs were further analysed at the level of specific ORF or position within ORF. Breadth was defined as annotated unique rearrangements over total unique productive rearrangements; depth was the summed frequency of those rearrangements. Two-sided Wilcoxon rank-sum tests were used to compare TCR breadth between groups. In its TCRdb copy, this immuneACCESS table keeps in-frame sequences only and misses some clones. Where compared with another copy, unresolved V genes explain less than half of these, and the others have no known cause. V and J calls and clone size are given by that table; D and trimming were obtained from the DNA. For this sample the table gives hundreds of thousands of clones, of which less than 90% were detected only once. The ten largest make up 9.5% to 12% of the sample.

This receptor was identified in a person between 18 and 59 years old who received the Ad26.COV2.S COVID-19 vaccine or a placebo. The chain was built from TRBV28 and TRBJ1-2; possibly the D gene is TRBD1, per 5 matching bases. The source was peripheral blood, collected in a trial of Ad26.COV2.S vaccine versus placebo. The nucleotide sequence is TGTGCCAGCAGTTCTCCTCTAAACAGAGGGACGGTGGTTCCTACTCGGTTCGGCTACACCTTC. It codes for CASSSPLNRGTVVPTRFGYTF.